Given below is one T cell receptor (beta chain) in context. The assay was immunoSEQ multiplex PCR, and TCRdb's table has in-frame clones only and misses some. Among 200,000 to 250,000 clones listed, around 80% were seen once. There are 13 residues in the CDR3. Germline CDR1 and CDR2: MNHEY and SVGAGI. With 6 bases removed from V and 4 bases from J, the gap between germline ends came to 12 bases. This sample stems from a study of cytomegalovirus exposure and HLA in healthy donors. This sequence was found in a woman between 25 and 40 years old in good health and CMV-seropositive. J is TRBJ1-2 and V is TRBV6-5, with D hard to call. Sequencing input: PBMCs. CDR3 sequence (DNA): TGTGCCAGCAGCCCGAGAGGGCTCTATGGCTACACCTTC. Residues: CASSPRGLYGYTF.